The next 20 T cell receptor beta chains were all read from a single sample in a study of blood T cell repertoires in COVID-19. This table comes from immunoSEQ multiplex PCR, and its TCRdb copy is limited to in-frame clones, with some not included. The repertoire holds under 170,000 clones, 80% to 90% seen once, with 2.5% to 4% in the top ten. Sequencing was carried out using peripheral blood. Source of these receptors: a man aged 70-80 years with acute or convalescent COVID-19.

DNA for the CDR3: TGTGCCACCAGCGGGGACAGGGTCGAGGAAAAACTGTTTTTT. Residues: CATSGDRVEEKLFF. This chain uses TRBV15 with TRBJ1-4; TRBD1 aligns across 9 bases. V dropped 5 bases and J dropped 8; count of bases not matched to a gene: 6. The CDR3 extends over 14 amino acids. Germline V CDR1 and CDR2: LNHNV, YYDKDF (reference sequence).

This rearrangement joins TRBV5-6 to TRBJ2-2, with 7 bases matching TRBD2. CDR1 and CDR2 from the germline V gene are SGHDT and YYEEEE. The CDR3 totals 14 residues. J lost 7 bases, V lost 4 bases, and 7 bases had no gene match. Written as DNA, the CDR3 is TGTGCCAGCAGCAGCCGGGACTATGGCGGGGAGCTGTTTTTT. Translation gives CASSSRDYGGELFF. The entire variable domain, with the rest obtained from reference TRBV5-6 and TRBJ2-2, is as follows: DAGVTQSPTHLIKTRGQQVTLRCSPKSGHDTVSWYQQALGQGPQFIFQYYEEEERQRGNFPDRFSGHQFPNYSSELNVNALLLGDSALYLCASSSRDYGGELFFGEGSRLTVL.

This clone has a handful of counts. The chain joins TRBV5-1 to TRBJ2-2, with D perhaps TRBD1 (6 bases). The length of the CDR3 is 16 residues. The V end was cut by 0 bases, the J end by 1 base, with 10 bases between. Germline V lookup: CDR1 SGHRS, CDR2 YFSETQ. In DNA, the CDR3 is TGCGCCAGCAGCTTGGACGGACAGAGGAACACCGGGGAGCTGTTTTTT. Protein product: CASSLDGQRNTGELFF.

This clone was counted a single time. The chain combines TRBV6-2 or TRBV6-3 with TRBJ1-2, with 7 bases that match TRBD1. CDR1 MNHEY and CDR2 SVGEGT come from the germline V gene. Trimming took 6 bases from V and 0 from J; bases not matched to a gene: 4. The CDR3 totals 14 residues. This CDR3 is CASSRGQANYGYTF. The CDR3 nucleotides read TGTGCCAGCAGCAGAGGACAGGCTAACTATGGCTACACCTTC.

This rearrangement joins TRBV15 to TRBJ2-1; 8 nucleotides line up with TRBD1. Germline V gene lookup returns CDR1 LNHNV and CDR2 YYDKDF (reference sequence). This CDR3 region has 14 residues. V lost 1 base and J lost 7; bases outside the gene matches: 3. The CDR3 DNA follows: TGTGCCACCAGCAGAGCCAGGGGGCGGAATGAGCAGTTCTTC. Residues: CATSRARGRNEQFF.

The gene calls are TRBV28 and TRBJ2-5; 8 positions match TRBD2. From germline, CDR1 is MDHEN and CDR2 SYDVKM. The CDR3 is 13 amino acids. V shed 5 bases and J 4 bases; nucleotides not matched to a gene: 3. In DNA form, the CDR3 reads TGTGCCAGCAGTCAAGCGGGAGTAGAGACCCAGTACTTC. Its protein product is CASSQAGVETQYF. Using reference TRBV28 and TRBJ2-5 for the parts outside the CDR3, the full variable domain is DVKVTQSSRYLVKRTGEKVFLECVQDMDHENMFWYRQDPGLGLRLIYFSYDVKMKEKGDIPEGYSVSREKKERFSLILESASTNQTSMYLCASSQAGVETQYFGPGTRLLVL.

This rearrangement joins TRBV12-3 or TRBV12-4 to TRBJ2-7; tentatively, D is TRBD2 (5 bases). Deletions cut 3 bases from V and 2 bases from J, with 8 bases between. The CDR3 loop spans 13 amino acids. CDR3 in DNA: TGTGCCAGCAGTTTCCAGCGGACCTACGAGCAGTACTTC. It codes for CASSFQRTYEQYF.

The chain links TRBV27 to TRBJ2-3; D unclear. Looked up from germline, CDR1 is MNHEY and CDR2 is SMNVEV (reference sequence). Trimming took 6 bases from V and 3 from J, leaving 10 bases between them. The CDR3 consists of 13 residues. Here the CDR3 DNA reads TGTGCCAGCAGCTCCTCCTATACAGATACGCAGTATTTT. It specifies CASSSSYTDTQYF.

V and J are TRBV3-1 (or the pseudogene TRBV3-2) and TRBJ2-2; possible D gene TRBD2, 6 bases. V lost 5 bases to trimming and J lost 5 bases, with 12 bases between them. The CDR3 length is 14 residues. Germline V CDR1 and CDR2: LGHDT, YNNKEL (reference sequence). The CDR3 DNA is TGTGCCAGCAGCACGGGGGTCAGGACCGGGGAGCTGTTTTTT. This translates into CASSTGVRTGELFF.

The gene calls are TRBV7-2 and TRBJ1-1; a weak D match, TRBD1 (5 bases). The germline CDR1 and CDR2 sequences are SGHTA and FQGNSA. Trimming stripped 1 base from V and 7 bases from J, with 16 bases between. The CDR3 extends over 15 amino acids. This CDR3 reads CASSLGVRGFDEAFF. The CDR3 nucleotides are TGTGCCAGCAGCTTAGGGGTGCGGGGGTTTGATGAAGCTTTCTTT.

The gene calls are TRBV28 and TRBJ1-4, with a possible D match to TRBD1 (6 bases). Trimming removed 7 bases at V and 5 bases at J, with 14 bases between. Per the germline V gene, CDR1 is MDHEN and CDR2 is SYDVKM. CDR3 length: 14 amino acids. For the CDR3, the DNA is TGTGCCAGCACTCGACAGGATAAAAATGAAAAACTGTTTTTT. The encoded protein is CASTRQDKNEKLFF.

The chain recombines TRBV7-9 with TRBJ2-3; TRBD1 matches 7 bases. Germline V gives CDR1 SEHNR, CDR2 FQNEAQ (reference sequence). This CDR3 is built from 15 residues. V shed 3 bases and J 0 bases; nucleotides not matched to a gene: 3. DNA for the CDR3: TGTGCCAGCAGCTTTTGGACAGGAAGCACAGATACGCAGTATTTT. Its translation is CASSFWTGSTDTQYF.

The CDR3 DNA sequence: TGTGCCAGCAGCCTGTACTACGAGCAGTACTTC. Its protein product is CASSLYYEQYF. This chain uses TRBV14 with TRBJ2-7, with no clear D. The CDR3 runs 11 residues. CDR1 is SGHDN, CDR2 FVKESK, per germline. V was clipped by 4 bases and J by 3 bases, with 4 bases between them. Together with reference TRBV14 and TRBJ2-7, the CDR3 gives the full variable domain: EAGVTQFPSHSVIEKGQTVTLRCDPISGHDNLYWYRRVMGKEIKFLLHFVKESKQDESGMPNNRFLAERTGGTYSTLKVQPAELEDSGVYFCASSLYYEQYFGPGTRLTVT.

The table lists this clone with a few counts. V and J are TRBV2 and TRBJ2-5; TRBD1 is a possible D gene (6 bases). Germline values: CDR1 SNHLY, CDR2 FYNNEI. This CDR3 has 13 amino acids. Trimming shortened V by 4 bases and J by 2 bases, and 8 bases separated the two germline ends. The CDR3 protein is CASSGDTQETQYF. The DNA of the CDR3 is TGTGCCAGCAGTGGGGACACGCAAGAGACCCAGTACTTC.

The chain employs TRBV28 and TRBJ2-7; D not certain. Per the germline V gene, CDR1 is MDHEN and CDR2 is SYDVKM. The CDR3 has 12 residues. V was trimmed by 11 bases and J by 1 base, leaving 12 bases between them. CDR3 loop: CAHSIASYEQYF. CDR3 DNA sequence: TGTGCCCACTCAATTGCATCCTACGAGCAGTACTTC.

The table lists this clone with a few counts. V gene TRBV27 combines with J gene TRBJ2-3; 7 bases agree with TRBD2. In germline, CDR1 is MNHEY, CDR2 SMNVEV (reference sequence). V was pared by 5 bases and J by 5 bases, with 13 bases of the junction left unmatched. The CDR3 sequence is 16 residues long. This chain's CDR3 is CASSPPRGREGDTQYF. CDR3 DNA sequence: TGTGCCAGCAGTCCCCCTCGCGGGAGAGAAGGAGATACGCAGTATTTT.

The CDR3 reads CASSYGQWGTEAFF. Written as DNA, the CDR3 is TGTGCCAGCAGTTACGGACAGTGGGGCACTGAAGCTTTCTTT. The rearrangement uses TRBV6-2 or TRBV6-3 and TRBJ1-1, with D possibly matching TRBD1 (6 bases). The CDR3 consists of 14 residues. Trimming stripped 2 bases from V and 4 bases from J, with 11 bases between. Germline V gene data show CDR1 as MNHEY and CDR2 as SVGEGT.

The gene calls are TRBV6-5 and TRBJ2-7; TRBD2 matches at 7 bases. Germline values: CDR1 MNHEY, CDR2 SVGAGI. CDR3 length: 14 residues. The V and J ends lost 6 bases and 5 bases, in that order; junction bases with no gene match: 10. CDR3 bases: TGTGCCAGCAGGGGAGCGGGAAACAAGAACGAGCAGTACTTC. As protein: CASRGAGNKNEQYF.

The chain employs TRBV11-2 and TRBJ2-1; 7 bases align to TRBD2. The CDR3 is made up of 17 amino acids. J gave up 0 bases and V 5 bases, and 10 bases lay outside the gene matches. CDR1 SGHAT and CDR2 FQNNGV come from the germline V gene. CDR3 sequence reads: CASSLQAAGVSYNEQFF. CDR3 in DNA: TGTGCCAGCAGCCTACAGGCGGCGGGAGTCTCCTACAATGAGCAGTTCTTC.

The J gene is TRBJ2-3, the V gene TRBV11-1, with a weak D call TRBD1 (7 bases). The CDR3 loop spans 13 amino acids. V shed 4 bases and J shed 8 bases, with 13 bases lying between them. CDR1 is SGHAT and CDR2 is FQDESV in the germline V gene (reference sequence). The CDR3 region is CASSYPGGGTQYF. CDR3 nucleotide sequence: TGTGCCAGCAGCTACCCAGGGGGAGGTACGCAGTATTTT.